This T cell receptor beta chain stems from a study of cytomegalovirus exposure and HLA in healthy donors. The CDR3 loop spans 16 amino acids. V was cut by 6 bases and J by 2 bases, with 17 bases left in between. Per germline, CDR1 MDHEN and CDR2 SYDVKM. This clone was seen more than once but under ten times. Its antigen is currently unknown. In the PCR, 60 Vbeta and 13 Jbeta primers were used. Repertoires were generated with immunoSEQ multiplex PCR, while TCRdb's copy carries only in-frame clones and drops some. The sample consists of over 150,000 clones, around 68% of them appearing once. Overall study findings and caveats: According to the study, some 160 TCR beta chains were cytomegalovirus-associated.

The rearrangement joins TRBV28 to TRBJ1-5, with D tentatively TRBD1 (6 bases). The TCR comes from a woman aged 35 to 49 in good health and CMV-seropositive. Sequencing was done on a sample of PBMCs. The CDR3 here is CASSLLQGSGNQPQHF. CDR3 coding DNA: TGTGCCAGCAGCCTATTACAGGGATCGGGCAATCAGCCCCAGCATTTT.